A single sample gave rise to the 14 T cell receptor beta chains below, sequenced in a study of blood T cell repertoires in COVID-19. Measured with immunoSEQ multiplex PCR; TCRdb has only the in-frame clones, and not every one. This table has about 130,000 clones, roughly 86% appearing once. Specimen: peripheral blood. Receptors originate from a woman in her 70s with COVID-19, enrolled during active disease.

The gene calls are TRBV5-1 and TRBJ2-6, with D maybe TRBD1 (5 bases). The V gene's germline CDR1 is SGHRS and CDR2 YFSETQ. V shed 4 bases and J shed 3 bases, with 17 bases lying between them. This CDR3 region has 17 residues. In DNA form, the CDR3 reads TGCGCCAGCAGCCCGGGCTTTCAGGGTAGTGGGGCCAACGTCCTGACTTTC. It encodes CASSPGFQGSGANVLTF.

The V and J genes are TRBV19 and TRBJ1-5; 7 nucleotides align to TRBD1. Germline V CDR1 and CDR2: LNHDA, SQIVND (reference sequence). This CDR3 is built from 14 residues. V was pared by 6 bases and J by 7 bases, with 9 bases of the junction left unmatched. The CDR3 DNA sequence: TGTGCCAGTAGCCTGACAGGGTCCGGACAGCCCCAGCATTTT. It codes for CASSLTGSGQPQHF.

The chain couples TRBV7-9 to TRBJ2-3; D gene unclear. The germline V gene encodes CDR1 SEHNR and CDR2 FQNEAQ (reference sequence). CDR3 length: 12 amino acids. Trimming stripped 2 bases from V and 3 bases from J, with 3 bases between. This CDR3 reads CASSLITDTQYF. The DNA for the CDR3 is TGTGCCAGCAGCTTAATAACAGATACGCAGTATTTT.

V is TRBV4-1 and J is TRBJ1-1; 10 bases fit TRBD1. J was trimmed by 0 bases and V by 10 bases; bases with no gene match: 11. This CDR3 has 16 amino acids. Germline CDR1 is MGHRA and CDR2 is YSYEKL. CDR3 in DNA: TGCGCCACCAGACAGGGGGCGGATTTAATGAACACTGAAGCTTTCTTT. Translation: CATRQGADLMNTEAFF.

The chain employs TRBV3-1 (or the pseudogene TRBV3-2) and TRBJ1-2; TRBD1 matches at 11 bases. In germline, CDR1 is LGHDT, CDR2 YNNKEL (reference sequence). V was clipped by 1 base and J by 6 bases; unmatched bases: 7. The CDR3 totals 16 residues. The CDR3 coding sequence is TGTGCCAGCAGCCAAGCGGGGGGACAGGGGGTGGATGGCTACACCTTC. This translates into CASSQAGGQGVDGYTF.

The gene calls are TRBV19 and TRBJ1-2; perhaps TRBD1 as D (6 bases). This CDR3 has 17 residues. V lost 5 bases to trimming and J lost 0 bases, with 19 bases between them. Germline-derived CDR1 and CDR2 are LNHDA and SQIVND (reference sequence). The CDR3 DNA is TGTGCCAGTAGTTCAAACAGGGAAACGGTAGCTAACTATGGCTACACCTTC. The encoded protein is CASSSNRETVANYGYTF.

The sample holds one count of this clone. The rearrangement uses TRBV18 and TRBJ1-1; perhaps TRBD1 as D (5 bases). Per the germline V gene, CDR1 is KGHSH and CDR2 is LQKENI. The V end was cut by 0 bases, the J end by 3 bases, with 14 bases between. The CDR3 totals 16 residues. The CDR3 reads CASSPPRPPGDTEAFF. Here the CDR3 DNA reads TGTGCCAGCTCACCACCCCGACCCCCGGGGGACACTGAAGCTTTCTTT.

The CDR3 DNA sequence: TGTGCCAGCAGTCAACAGGGGGCGTTTTACAATGAGCAGTTCTTC. Residues: CASSQQGAFYNEQFF. The chain links TRBV27 to TRBJ2-1; 9 bases align to TRBD1. With V trimmed by 5 bases and J by 4 bases, 6 bases remained unmatched. Germline V gene sequence: CDR1 MNHEY, CDR2 SMNVEV (reference sequence). The CDR3 has 15 amino acids.

The rearrangement links TRBV12-5 to TRBJ1-2; D uncertain. Between the trimmed V and J ends, which lost 1 base and 8 bases, there was a span of 17 bases. Germline-derived CDR1 and CDR2 are LGHNT and FRNRAP. The CDR3 is 15 residues long. The chain's CDR3 is CASGLEDGYLQGYTF. CDR3 coding DNA: TGTGCTAGTGGTTTGGAAGATGGGTATCTACAGGGCTACACCTTC.

This chain joins TRBV12-3 or TRBV12-4 and TRBJ1-4; a possible D gene is TRBD1 (6 bases). This CDR3 region has 11 residues. Trimming left V 6 bases short and J 17 bases short, with 16 bases between. The CDR3 is CASSYGGLHFF. For the CDR3, the DNA is TGTGCCAGCAGCTACGGGGGGCTACATTTTTTT.

J is TRBJ1-3 and V is TRBV21-1. TRBV21-1 is shown as a pseudogene. The CDR3 is 18 residues long. Written as DNA, the CDR3 is TGTGCCAGCAGCAAAGCGTCCGGACTGTTCCACTCTGGAAACACCATATATTTT. Protein sequence: CASSKASGLFHSGNTIYF.

The chain carries TRBV5-1 and TRBJ1-4, with D tentatively TRBD1 (6 bases). Germline V gene sequence: CDR1 SGHRS, CDR2 YFSETQ. Between the trimmed V and J ends, which lost 5 bases and 3 bases, there was a span of 20 bases. The CDR3 loop spans 17 amino acids. The CDR3 nucleotides are TGCGCCAGCAGTAAGAGAGGCCGGGGGGCACCTAATGAAAAACTGTTTTTT. Protein product: CASSKRGRGAPNEKLFF.

Remarks on this clone: One end of the junction does not line up with germline, which may come from a read error. The gene calls are TRBV7-7 and TRBJ2-2; D is unclear. This CDR3 spans 13 amino acids. Germline V lookup: CDR1 SSHAT, CDR2 FNYEAQ (reference sequence). This CDR3 reads CASSSRNTGELFF. DNA for the CDR3: TGTGCTAGCAGCTCCAGGAACACCGGGGAGCTGTTTTTT.

The chain carries TRBV18 and TRBJ2-1; TRBD2 matches at 8 bases. This CDR3 has 15 residues. Trimming cost V 4 bases and J 6 bases; bases outside gene matches: 8. From germline, CDR1 is KGHSH and CDR2 LQKENI. Here the CDR3 DNA reads TGTGCCAGCTCACGGGGACTAGTTCCGTCCAATGAGCAGTTCTTC. Translating it yields CASSRGLVPSNEQFF.